This TCR beta chain was recorded in a study of T-cell memory formation after mild COVID-19. Study summary: The two donors had largely donor-specific TCR clusters.

J gave up 8 bases and V 4 bases, and 5 bases lay outside the gene matches. The CDR3 is 13 amino acids. The germline gives CDR1 MGHRA, CDR2 YSYEKL. A few counts support this clonotype. As yet, its antigen is unknown. TCRdb re-derived calls from the 5' RACE reads in MiXCR, one entry per CDR3 protein. The sample has about 360,000 distinct CDR3 sequences, over 10% seen once. Points from the study as a whole: That cross-reactive memory joined was suggested by some responding clones appearing in pre-infection memory. Clones that contracted from day 15 to 85 were balanced CD4/CD8, while later expanders leaned CD4+.

This receptor was identified in a man between 18 and 29 years old who had mild COVID-19 (a few samples of this study predate the infection). Cell type and time point are not known. The chain has TRBV4-1 and TRBJ1-1, with TRBD1 matching 9 bases. What was sequenced was PBMCs or a T cell subset sorted from them (not recorded which). This CDR3 reads CASSLWTGEEAFF. The CDR3 DNA follows: TGCGCCAGCAGCCTTTGGACAGGGGAAGAAGCTTTCTTT.